This is a list of T cell receptor beta chains from one sample in a study of CD8 T cells in ankylosing spondylitis. One entry per CDR3 protein results from TCRdb running MiXCR on the 5' RACE reads. Counted here are 350,000 or so distinct CDR3 sequences, around 7.6% occurring once; the ten biggest clones make up 13% to 15%. The sample taken for sequencing was blood, either unsorted or a sorted T cell fraction (not recorded which). These receptors were obtained from a male donor with ankylosing spondylitis. The CDR3 runs from the conserved cysteine through the conserved F or W. D genes are given only for firm matches. Clone sizes are given selectively: once, few, many, or a class where the clone is expanded.

TRBJ2-6 TRBV15 . . TGTGCCACCAGCAGAGTTACTGTTGGGGCCAACGTCCTGACTTTC CATSRVTVGANVLTF
TRBJ2-7 TRBV28 . . TGTGCCACGAGGGGCCGGCAAGCCTACGAGCAGTACTTC CATRGRQAYEQYF
TRBJ2-7 TRBV12-3/TRBV12-4 TRBD2 few TGTGCCAGCACCCTTCCGGGACTAGCGGGAGCGAAGCAGTACTTC CASTLPGLAGAKQYF
TRBJ1-4 TRBV5-1 . many TGCGCCAGCAGCCCATCGGCGGGGTCAAGTAATGAAAAACTGTTTTTT CASSPSAGSSNEKLFF
TRBJ2-5 TRBV20-1 TRBD2 . TGCAGTGCTAGGACTGGGAGCGGGAGGCCGCAAGAGACCCAGTACTTC CSARTGSGRPQETQYF
TRBJ2-7 TRBV12-3/TRBV12-4 . many TGTGCCAGCAGTTTAGGGGCAATCGAGCAGTACTTC CASSLGAIEQYF
TRBJ2-5 TRBV20-1 TRBD2 once TGCAGTGCTAGAGCCGAGACTAGCGTGGAGACCCAGTACTTC CSARAETSVETQYF
TRBJ2-7 TRBV28 . many TGTGCCAGCAGTTTAGTACCGGCTAGCTCCTACGAGCAGTACTTC CASSLVPASSYEQYF
TRBJ2-5 TRBV9 TRBD1 few TGTGCCAGCAGCGTACAGGGGGCCGAGACCCAGTACTTC CASSVQGAETQYF
TRBJ2-2 TRBV5-1 TRBD1 many TGCGCCAGCAGGATACAGGGGGTCGTCGGGGAGCTGTTTTTT CASRIQGVVGELFF
TRBJ2-1 TRBV6-1 . many TGTGCCAGCAGTCCAGGACCCTCCTACAATGAGCAGTTCTTC CASSPGPSYNEQFF
TRBJ1-2 TRBV3-1 . few TGTGCCAGCAGCCCGCGTCAGGGGAACTATGGCTACACCTTC CASSPRQGNYGYTF
TRBJ1-1 TRBV9 . few TGTGCCAGCAGCACCCATAAGTCAGGAAACACTGAAGCTTTCTTT CASSTHKSGNTEAFF
TRBJ2-3 TRBV12-3/TRBV12-4 . few TGTGCCAGCAGTTTAATTGGGGGGACGCAGTATTTT CASSLIGGTQYF
TRBJ1-5 TRBV7-2 . few TGTGCCAGCAGCTTACGGCCGGGGGATGCCCAGCATTTT CASSLRPGDAQHF
TRBJ1-1 TRBV29-1 . . TGCAGCCCTGCCCCCATTTTAATGAACACTGAAGCTTTCTTT CSPAPILMNTEAFF
TRBJ1-2 TRBV29-1 . many TGCAGCGTTGGCGAGAATGATCTGGGTGGCTACACCTTC CSVGENDLGGYTF
TRBJ2-5 TRBV12-3/TRBV12-4 TRBD2 few TGTGCCAGCAGTTCTCGGACTAGCGGGAGATGGGGAGAGACCCAGTACTTC CASSSRTSGRWGETQYF
TRBJ1-1 TRBV6-5 . many TGTGCCAGCAGTTACCCGGAGCGGGGGCAAACTGAAGCTTTCTTT CASSYPERGQTEAFF
TRBJ1-5 TRBV5-1 . few TGCGCCAGCAGCTTGGTTGCGGGACAAAATCAGCCCCAGCATTTT CASSLVAGQNQPQHF
TRBJ2-7 TRBV5-1 . . TGCGCCAGCAGCTCCATGAGGGCAGGCTACGAGCAGTACTTC CASSSMRAGYEQYF
TRBJ2-1 TRBV6-5 . many TGTGCCAGCAGTTACCACAGGTCCGACTCCTACAATGAGCAGTTCTTC CASSYHRSDSYNEQFF
TRBJ2-7 TRBV7-9 . many TGCGCCAGCAGCTTGGAATACGAGCAGTACTTC CASSLEYEQYF
TRBJ2-1 TRBV6-5 . many TGTGCCAGCAGTTACTCCCTCTCCAATGAGCAGTTCTTC CASSYSLSNEQFF
TRBJ2-3 TRBV24-1 . . TGTGCCACCAGTGATCGAAAGCGGTACACAGATACGCAGTATTTT CATSDRKRYTDTQYF
TRBJ1-5 TRBV12-3/TRBV12-4 . many TGTGCCAGCAGTTTATCGTTACAGGGTGGCAATCAGCCCCAGCATTTT CASSLSLQGGNQPQHF
TRBJ1-1 TRBV19 TRBD1 few TGTGCCAGTAGTATAAGGGGGCCCACTGAAGCTTTCTTT CASSIRGPTEAFF
TRBJ2-1 TRBV5-1 . few TGCGCCAGCAGCTTGGTGGCGGTCCAGTCCCCACACAATGAGCAGTTCTTC CASSLVAVQSPHNEQFF
TRBJ1-1 TRBV29-1 . . TGCAGCGTTGCTCAGAGGAGTACTGAAGCTTTCTTT CSVAQRSTEAFF
TRBJ2-4 TRBV5-1 . . TGCGCCAGCAGCTTTGGGGGAGGATCCAAAAACATTCAGTACTTC CASSFGGGSKNIQYF
TRBJ2-7 TRBV29-1 . . TGCAGCGTTGGGGGCGGGACCTACGAGCAGTACTTC CSVGGGTYEQYF
TRBJ2-3 TRBV14 . . TGTGCCAGCAGCTATCAGAGGGGCCGCACAGATACGCAGTATTTT CASSYQRGRTDTQYF
TRBJ2-3 TRBV12-3/TRBV12-4 . few TGTGCCAGCAGTTTGTCCATGGGGGGCACAGATACGCAGTATTTT CASSLSMGGTDTQYF
TRBJ2-2 TRBV7-2 . . TGTGCCAGCATTTCCAGGGAAGGCGGGGAGCTGTTTTTT CASISREGGELFF
TRBJ2-3 TRBV6-4 TRBD1 many TGTGCCAGCACCATACTCCGGACAGGGGGCACAGATACGCAGTATTTT CASTILRTGGTDTQYF
TRBJ2-7 TRBV12-3/TRBV12-4 . many TGTGCCAGCAGTTTAGGGTTAGTCTACGAGCAGTACTTC CASSLGLVYEQYF
TRBJ2-2 TRBV6-1 TRBD1 many TGTGCCAGCAGAAACCCATCAGGGGGCGCGGGCACCGGGGAGCTGTTTTTT CASRNPSGGAGTGELFF
TRBJ1-2 TRBV28 . many TGTGCCAGCAGTCCACCACCACCCAACTATGGCTACACCTTC CASSPPPPNYGYTF
TRBJ2-7 TRBV5-1 . . TGCGCCAGCAGCTTGGAGGCCCGACGTCGGGAGCAGTACTTC CASSLEARRREQYF
TRBJ1-4 TRBV3-1 . . TGTGCCAGCAGCCAATTTGTCCAGAATGAAAAACTGTTTTTT CASSQFVQNEKLFF
TRBJ2-7 TRBV6-5 TRBD1 many TGTGCCAGCAGTTACGTGCGGGACAGGGGTGTCGAGCAGTACTTC CASSYVRDRGVEQYF